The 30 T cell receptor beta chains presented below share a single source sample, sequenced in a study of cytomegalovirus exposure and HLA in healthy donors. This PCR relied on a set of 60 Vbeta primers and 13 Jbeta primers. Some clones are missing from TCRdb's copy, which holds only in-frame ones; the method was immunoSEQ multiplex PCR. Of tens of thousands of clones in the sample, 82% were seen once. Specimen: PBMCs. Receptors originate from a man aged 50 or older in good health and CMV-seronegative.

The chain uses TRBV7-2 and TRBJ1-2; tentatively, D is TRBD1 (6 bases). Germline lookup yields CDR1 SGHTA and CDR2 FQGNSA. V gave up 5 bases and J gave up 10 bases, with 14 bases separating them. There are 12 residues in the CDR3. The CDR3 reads CASSQGTQAYTF. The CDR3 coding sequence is TGTGCCAGCAGCCAAGGGACACAAGCCTACACCTTC.

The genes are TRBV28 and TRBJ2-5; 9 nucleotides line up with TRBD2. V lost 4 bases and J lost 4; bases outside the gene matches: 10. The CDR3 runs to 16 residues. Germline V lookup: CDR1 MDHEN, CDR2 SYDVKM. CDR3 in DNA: TGTGCCAGCAGTTCGATAGCGGGAGTGTTATCAGAGACCCAGTACTTC. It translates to CASSSIAGVLSETQYF.

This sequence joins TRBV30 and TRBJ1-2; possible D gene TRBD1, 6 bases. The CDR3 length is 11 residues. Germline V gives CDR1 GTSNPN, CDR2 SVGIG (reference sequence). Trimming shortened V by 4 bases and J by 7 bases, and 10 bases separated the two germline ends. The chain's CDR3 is CAWNRAGGYTF. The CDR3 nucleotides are TGTGCCTGGAACAGGGCTGGTGGCTACACCTTC.

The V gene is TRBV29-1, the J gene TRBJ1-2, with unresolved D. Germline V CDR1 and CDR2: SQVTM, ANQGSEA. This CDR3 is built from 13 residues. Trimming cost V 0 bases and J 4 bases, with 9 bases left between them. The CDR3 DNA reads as TGCAGCGTTGAAGAGCCGGTTTCCTATGGCTACACCTTC. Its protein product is CSVEEPVSYGYTF.

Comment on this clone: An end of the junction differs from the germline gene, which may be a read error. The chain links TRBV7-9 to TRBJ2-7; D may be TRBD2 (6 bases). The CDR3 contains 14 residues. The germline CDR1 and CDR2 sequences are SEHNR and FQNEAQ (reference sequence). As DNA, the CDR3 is TGTTCCAGCAGCTTAGGAGGGAGCTCCTACGAGCAGTACTTC. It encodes CSSSLGGSSYEQYF.

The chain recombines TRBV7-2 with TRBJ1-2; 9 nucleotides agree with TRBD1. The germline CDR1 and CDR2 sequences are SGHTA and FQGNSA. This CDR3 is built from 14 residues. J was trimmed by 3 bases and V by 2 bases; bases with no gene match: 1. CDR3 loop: CASSLTGGDYGYTF. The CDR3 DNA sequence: TGTGCCAGCAGCTTAACAGGGGGCGACTATGGCTACACCTTC.

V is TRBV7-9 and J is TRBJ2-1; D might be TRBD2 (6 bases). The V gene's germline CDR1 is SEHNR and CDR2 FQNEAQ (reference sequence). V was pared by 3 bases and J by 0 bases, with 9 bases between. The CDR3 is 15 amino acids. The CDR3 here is CASSLAGSSYNEQFF. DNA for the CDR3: TGTGCCAGCAGCTTGGCGGGGAGCTCCTACAATGAGCAGTTCTTC.

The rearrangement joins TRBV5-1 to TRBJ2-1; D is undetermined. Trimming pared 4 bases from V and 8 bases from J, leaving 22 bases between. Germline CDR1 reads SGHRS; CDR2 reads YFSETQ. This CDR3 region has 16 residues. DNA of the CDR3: TGCGCCAGCAGCCTACCCGAGGTGGGTGGCGTGGATGAGCAGTTCTTC. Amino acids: CASSLPEVGGVDEQFF. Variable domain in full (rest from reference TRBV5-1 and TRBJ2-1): KAGVTQTPRYLIKTRGQQVTLSCSPISGHRSVSWYQQTPGQGLQFLFEYFSETQRNKGNFPGRFSGRQFSNSRSEMNVSTLELGDSALYLCASSLPEVGGVDEQFFGPGTRLTVL.

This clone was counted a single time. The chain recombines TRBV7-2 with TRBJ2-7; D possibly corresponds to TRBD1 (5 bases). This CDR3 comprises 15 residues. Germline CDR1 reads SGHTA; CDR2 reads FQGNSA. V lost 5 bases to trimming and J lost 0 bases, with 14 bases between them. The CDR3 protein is CASSRQGQSSYEQYF. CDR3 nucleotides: TGTGCCAGCAGCCGCCAGGGCCAAAGCTCCTACGAGCAGTACTTC.

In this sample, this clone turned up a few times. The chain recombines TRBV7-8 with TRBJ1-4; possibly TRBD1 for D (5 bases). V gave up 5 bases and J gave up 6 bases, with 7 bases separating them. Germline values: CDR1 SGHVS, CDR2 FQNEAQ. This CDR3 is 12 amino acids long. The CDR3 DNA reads TGTGCCAGCAGCCTCAGGGATGAAAAACTGTTTTTT. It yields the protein CASSLRDEKLFF.

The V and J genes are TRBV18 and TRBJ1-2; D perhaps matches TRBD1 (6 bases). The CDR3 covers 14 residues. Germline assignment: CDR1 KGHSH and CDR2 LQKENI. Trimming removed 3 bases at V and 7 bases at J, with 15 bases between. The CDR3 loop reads CASSPVGQPPGYTF. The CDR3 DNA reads TGTGCCAGCTCACCTGTCGGACAGCCCCCTGGCTACACCTTC.

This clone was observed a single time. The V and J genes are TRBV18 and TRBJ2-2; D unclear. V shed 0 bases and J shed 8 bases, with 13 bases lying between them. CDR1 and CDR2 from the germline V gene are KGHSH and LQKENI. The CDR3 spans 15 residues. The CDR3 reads CASSPPAAPPGELFF. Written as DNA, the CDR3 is TGTGCCAGCTCACCACCGGCGGCTCCCCCGGGGGAGCTGTTTTTT.

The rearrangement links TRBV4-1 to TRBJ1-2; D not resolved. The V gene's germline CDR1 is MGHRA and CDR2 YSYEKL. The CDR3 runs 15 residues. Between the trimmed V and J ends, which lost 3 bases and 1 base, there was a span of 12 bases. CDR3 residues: CASSQSPGVNYGYTF. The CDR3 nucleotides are TGCGCCAGCAGCCAGTCGCCTGGAGTTAACTATGGCTACACCTTC.

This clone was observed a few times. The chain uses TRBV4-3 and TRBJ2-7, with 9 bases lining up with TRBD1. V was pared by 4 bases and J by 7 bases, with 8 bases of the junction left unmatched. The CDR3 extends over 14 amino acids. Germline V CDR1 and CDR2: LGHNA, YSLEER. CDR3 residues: CASSLQGANQEQYF. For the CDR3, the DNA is TGCGCCAGCAGCCTACAGGGGGCCAATCAGGAGCAGTACTTC.

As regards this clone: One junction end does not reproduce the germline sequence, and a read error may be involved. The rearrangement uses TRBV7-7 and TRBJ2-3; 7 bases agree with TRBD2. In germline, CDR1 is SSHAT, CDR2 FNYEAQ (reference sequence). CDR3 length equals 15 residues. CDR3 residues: CASSKSGASTDTQYF. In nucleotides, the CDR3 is TGTGCTAGCAGCAAGAGCGGGGCCTCCACAGATACGCAGTATTTT.

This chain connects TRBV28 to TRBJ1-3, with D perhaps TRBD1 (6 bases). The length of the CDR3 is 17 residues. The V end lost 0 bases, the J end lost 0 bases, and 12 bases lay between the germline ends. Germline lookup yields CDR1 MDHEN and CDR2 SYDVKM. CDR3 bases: TGTGCCAGCAGTTTATGGTCAGGGGTTCTCTCTGGAAACACCATATATTTT. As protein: CASSLWSGVLSGNTIYF.

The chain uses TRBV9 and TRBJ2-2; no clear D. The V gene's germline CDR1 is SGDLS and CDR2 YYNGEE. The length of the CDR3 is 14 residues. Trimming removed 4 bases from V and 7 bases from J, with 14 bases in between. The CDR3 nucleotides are TGTGCCAGCAGCCACGACACCTTTGACGGGGAGCTGTTTTTT. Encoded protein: CASSHDTFDGELFF.

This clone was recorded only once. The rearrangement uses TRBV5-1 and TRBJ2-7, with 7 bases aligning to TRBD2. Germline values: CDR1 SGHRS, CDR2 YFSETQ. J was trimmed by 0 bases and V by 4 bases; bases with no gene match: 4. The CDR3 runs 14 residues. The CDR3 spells CASSARDYSYEQYF. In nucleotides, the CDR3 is TGCGCCAGCAGCGCCCGGGACTACTCCTACGAGCAGTACTTC.

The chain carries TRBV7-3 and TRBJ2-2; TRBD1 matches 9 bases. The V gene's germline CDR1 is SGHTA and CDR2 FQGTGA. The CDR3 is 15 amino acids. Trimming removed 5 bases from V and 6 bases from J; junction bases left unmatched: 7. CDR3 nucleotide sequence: TGTGCCAGCAGCCAACAGGGGGCGATCTCCGGGGAGCTGTTTTTT. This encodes CASSQQGAISGELFF.

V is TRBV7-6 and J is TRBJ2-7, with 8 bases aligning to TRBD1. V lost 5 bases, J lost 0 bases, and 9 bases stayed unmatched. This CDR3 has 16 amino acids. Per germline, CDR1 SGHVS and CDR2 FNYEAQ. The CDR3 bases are TGTGCCAGCAGCGGAAGCGGTACAGGGGGCTCCTACGAGCAGTACTTC. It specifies CASSGSGTGGSYEQYF.

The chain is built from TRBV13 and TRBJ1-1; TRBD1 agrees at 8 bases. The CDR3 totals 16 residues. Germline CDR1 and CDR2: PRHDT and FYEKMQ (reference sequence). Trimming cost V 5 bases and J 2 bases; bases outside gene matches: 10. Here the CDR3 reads CASSTLIRGLNTEAFF. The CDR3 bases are TGTGCCAGCAGCACCCTTATCAGGGGGCTAAACACTGAAGCTTTCTTT.

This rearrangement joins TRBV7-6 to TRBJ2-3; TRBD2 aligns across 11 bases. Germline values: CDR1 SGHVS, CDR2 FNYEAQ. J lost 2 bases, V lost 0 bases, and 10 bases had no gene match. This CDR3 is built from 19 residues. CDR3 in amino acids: CASSLAGLAASLITDTQYF. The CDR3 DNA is TGTGCCAGCAGCTTAGCGGGACTAGCGGCAAGTTTGATCACAGATACGCAGTATTTT.

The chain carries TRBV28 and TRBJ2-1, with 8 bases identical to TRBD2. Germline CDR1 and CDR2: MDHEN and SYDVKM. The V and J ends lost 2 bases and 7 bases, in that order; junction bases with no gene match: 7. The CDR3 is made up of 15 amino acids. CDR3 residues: CASSLGEAGGNEQFF. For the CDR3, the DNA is TGTGCCAGCAGTTTAGGGGAGGCGGGGGGAAATGAGCAGTTCTTC.

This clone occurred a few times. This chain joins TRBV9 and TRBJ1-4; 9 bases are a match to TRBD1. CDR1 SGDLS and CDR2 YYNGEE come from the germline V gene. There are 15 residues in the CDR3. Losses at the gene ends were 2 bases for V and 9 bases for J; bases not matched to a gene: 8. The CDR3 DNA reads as TGTGCCAGCAGCGTCAGCGGGACAGGGATGCAAAAACTGTTTTTT. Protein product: CASSVSGTGMQKLFF.

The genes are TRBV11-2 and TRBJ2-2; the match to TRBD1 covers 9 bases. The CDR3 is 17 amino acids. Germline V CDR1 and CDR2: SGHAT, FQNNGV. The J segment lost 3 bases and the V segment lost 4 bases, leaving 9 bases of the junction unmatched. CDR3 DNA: TGTGCCAGCAGCTCGGGGCCCCGGACAGGGGACACCGGGGAGCTGTTTTTT. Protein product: CASSSGPRTGDTGELFF. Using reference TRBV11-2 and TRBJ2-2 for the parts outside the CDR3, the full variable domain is EAGVAQSPRYKIIEKRQSVAFWCNPISGHATLYWYQQILGQGPKLLIQFQNNGVVDDSQLPKDRFSAERLKGVDSTLKIQPAKLEDSAVYLCASSSGPRTGDTGELFFGEGSRLTVL.

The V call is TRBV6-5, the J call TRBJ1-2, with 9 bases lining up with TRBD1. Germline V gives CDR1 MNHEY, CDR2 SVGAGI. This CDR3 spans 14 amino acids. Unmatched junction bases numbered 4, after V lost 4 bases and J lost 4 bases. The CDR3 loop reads CASSFTGGLYGYTF. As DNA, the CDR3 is TGTGCCAGCAGTTTTACAGGGGGCCTCTATGGCTACACCTTC.

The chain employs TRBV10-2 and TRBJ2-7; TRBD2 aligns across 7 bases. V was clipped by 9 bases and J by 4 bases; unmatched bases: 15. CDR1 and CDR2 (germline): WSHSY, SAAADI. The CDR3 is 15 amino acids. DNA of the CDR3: TGCGCCAGGTATTATAGCGGGTGGGGTTCGTACGAGCAGTACTTC. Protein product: CARYYSGWGSYEQYF.

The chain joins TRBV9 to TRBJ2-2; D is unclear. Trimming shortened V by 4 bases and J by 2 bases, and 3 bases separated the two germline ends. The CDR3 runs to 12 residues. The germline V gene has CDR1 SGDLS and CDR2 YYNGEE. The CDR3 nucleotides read TGTGCCAGCAGCCCAAACACCGGGGAGCTGTTTTTT. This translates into CASSPNTGELFF.

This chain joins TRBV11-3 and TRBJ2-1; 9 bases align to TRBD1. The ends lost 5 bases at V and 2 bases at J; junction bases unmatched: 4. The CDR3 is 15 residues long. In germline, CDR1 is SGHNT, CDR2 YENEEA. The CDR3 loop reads CASSVGQGAYNEQFF. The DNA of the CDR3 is TGTGCCAGCAGCGTGGGACAGGGAGCCTACAATGAGCAGTTCTTC.

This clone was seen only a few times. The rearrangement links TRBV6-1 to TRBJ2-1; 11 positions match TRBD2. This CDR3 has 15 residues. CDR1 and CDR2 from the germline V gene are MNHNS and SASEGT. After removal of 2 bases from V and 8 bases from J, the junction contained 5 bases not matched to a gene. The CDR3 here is CASSEQLAGVYEQFF. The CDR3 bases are TGTGCCAGCAGTGAACAACTAGCGGGAGTGTATGAGCAGTTCTTC.